This T cell receptor beta chain was documented in a study of cytomegalovirus exposure and HLA in healthy donors. Study-level results: The study recorded some 160 TCR beta chains that were cytomegalovirus-associated. CMV antigen specificity of a few CMV-associated chains was confirmed in vitro.

Regarding this clone: Its specificity is unknown.

PCR employed 60 Vbeta and 13 Jbeta primers. Generated by immunoSEQ multiplex PCR, the TCRdb table keeps only in-frame clones and is missing some. The table lists some 270,000 clones, nearly 95% of them singletons. In germline, CDR1 is SGHAT, CDR2 FQNNGV. This CDR3 has 15 amino acids. Trimming took 5 bases from V and 2 from J, leaving 14 bases between them. This TCR was sampled from a girl aged 2-10 years in good health and CMV-seronegative. The sequencing input was PBMCs. The chain is built from TRBV11-2 and TRBJ2-3, with unresolved D. Here the CDR3 DNA reads TGTGCCAGCAGCCCCGGTAGTTCTTTCACAGATACGCAGTATTTT. Translating it yields CASSPGSSFTDTQYF.